This entry lists 2 T cell receptor beta chains sequenced from one sample in a study of T cells in tuberculosis. Libraries were prepared by immunoSEQ multiplex PCR; TCRdb keeps only in-frame clonotypes and omits some of them. The repertoire holds tens of thousands of clones, with over 90% as singletons. Sequencing used PBMCs. The receptors come from a donor aged 10 to 29 with latent tuberculosis or without tuberculosis infection.

The chain has TRBV30 and TRBJ2-7; weak D call: TRBD2 (7 bases). The CDR3 covers 14 residues. V dropped 4 bases and J dropped 7 bases, with 20 bases sitting between them. Germline V gives CDR1 GTSNPN, CDR2 SVGIG (reference sequence). This CDR3 is CAWNSGGGSGEQYF. The CDR3, as DNA: TGTGCCTGGAACTCCGGGGGCGGGAGCGGAGAGCAGTACTTC.

The gene calls are TRBV19 and TRBJ1-5; D remains unclear. Germline CDR1 LNHDA, CDR2 SQIVND (reference sequence). The CDR3 has 13 amino acids. With 5 bases removed from V and 3 bases from J, the gap between germline ends came to 8 bases. The chain's CDR3 is CASSEGYNQPQHF. In DNA form, the CDR3 reads TGTGCCAGTAGTGAGGGTTACAATCAGCCCCAGCATTTT.